This TCR beta chain was identified during a study of shared clonotypes between healthy human individuals. CDR1 is ENHRY and CDR2 is SYGVKD in the germline V gene. The ends lost 5 bases at V and 2 bases at J; junction bases unmatched: 2. The CDR3 runs to 15 residues. Here immunoSEQ multiplex PCR was the method, and the copy in TCRdb shows in-frame clones only, minus some. Among over a million clones listed, 60% to 80% were seen once. Overall study results and limits: About 5% was the fraction of naive CD4 clonotypes found shared across a few donors.

This clone appeared a single time. What it recognizes is unknown. The V gene is TRBV10-3, the J gene TRBJ2-2; 10 bases align to TRBD1. Material: memory CD4+ T cells sorted from blood. Subset specified: CD45RA-negative fraction. The TCR comes from a man aged 18 to 30 in good health. Written as DNA, the CDR3 is TGTGCCATCAGTAGGACAGGGGGAAACACCGGGGAGCTGTTTTTT. Its protein is CAISRTGGNTGELFF.